This T cell receptor (beta chain) was recorded in a study of cytomegalovirus exposure and HLA in healthy donors. General study points: It was about 150 TCR beta chains that were listed as cytomegalovirus-associated.

The CDR3 runs to 14 residues. The ends were cut back, 0 bases at V and 5 bases at J, with 10 bases in the middle. CDR1 and CDR2 from the germline V gene are ENHRY and SYGVKD. Repertoires were generated with immunoSEQ multiplex PCR, while TCRdb's copy carries only in-frame clones and drops some. This table holds roughly 130,000 clones, 70% to 90% found once. With regard to this clone: Its target is unknown.

V and J are TRBV10-3 and TRBJ1-1; TRBD1 is a possible D gene (5 bases). This sequence originates from a man aged 18 to 35 in good health and CMV-seronegative. Specimen: PBMCs. CDR3 loop: CAISESGAKTEAFF. In DNA form, the CDR3 reads TGTGCCATCAGTGAGTCAGGGGCGAAAACTGAAGCTTTCTTT.